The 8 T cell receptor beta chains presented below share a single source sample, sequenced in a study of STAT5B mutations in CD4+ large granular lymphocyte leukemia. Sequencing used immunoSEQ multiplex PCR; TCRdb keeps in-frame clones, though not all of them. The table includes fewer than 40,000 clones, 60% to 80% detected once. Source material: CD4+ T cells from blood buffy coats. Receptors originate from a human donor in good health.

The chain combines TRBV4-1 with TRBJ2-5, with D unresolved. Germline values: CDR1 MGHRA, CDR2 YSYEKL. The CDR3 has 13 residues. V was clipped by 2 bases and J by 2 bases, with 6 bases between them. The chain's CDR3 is CASSQWRQETQYF. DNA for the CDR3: TGCGCCAGCAGCCAATGGCGGCAAGAGACCCAGTACTTC.

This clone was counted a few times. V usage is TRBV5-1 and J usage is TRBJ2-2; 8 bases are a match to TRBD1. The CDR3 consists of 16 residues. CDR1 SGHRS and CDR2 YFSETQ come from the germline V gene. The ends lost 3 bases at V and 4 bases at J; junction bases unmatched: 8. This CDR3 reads CASSWVDRGITGELFF. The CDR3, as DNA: TGCGCCAGCAGCTGGGTAGACAGGGGTATCACCGGGGAGCTGTTTTTT.

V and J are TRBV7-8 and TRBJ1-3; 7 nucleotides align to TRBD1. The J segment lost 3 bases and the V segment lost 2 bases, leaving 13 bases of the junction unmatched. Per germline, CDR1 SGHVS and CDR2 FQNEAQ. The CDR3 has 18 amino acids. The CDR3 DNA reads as TGTGCCAGCAGCTTATCCAGTGCGACAGGGTTTGGTGGAAACACCATATATTTT. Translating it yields CASSLSSATGFGGNTIYF.

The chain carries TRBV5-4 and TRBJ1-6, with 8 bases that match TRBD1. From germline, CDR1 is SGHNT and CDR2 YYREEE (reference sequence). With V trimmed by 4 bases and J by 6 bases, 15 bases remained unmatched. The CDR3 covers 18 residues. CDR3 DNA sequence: TGTGCCAGCAGCACTCCCACCGGACAGGGTGGCGGTAATTCACCCCTCCACTTT. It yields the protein CASSTPTGQGGGNSPLHF.

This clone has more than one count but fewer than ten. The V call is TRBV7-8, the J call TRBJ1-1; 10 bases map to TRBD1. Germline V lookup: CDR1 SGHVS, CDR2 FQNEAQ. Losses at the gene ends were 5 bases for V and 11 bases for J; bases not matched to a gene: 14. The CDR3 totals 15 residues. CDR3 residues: CASSPRQGAVSGAFF. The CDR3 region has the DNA TGTGCCAGCAGCCCCAGACAGGGGGCGGTAAGTGGGGCTTTCTTT.

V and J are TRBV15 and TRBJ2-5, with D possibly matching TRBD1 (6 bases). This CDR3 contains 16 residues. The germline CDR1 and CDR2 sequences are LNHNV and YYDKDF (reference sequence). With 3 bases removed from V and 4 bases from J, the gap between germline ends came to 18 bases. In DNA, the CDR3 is TGTGCCACCAGCAGTCCACCTCCGAGGGGGAGAGAGACCCAGTACTTC. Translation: CATSSPPPRGRETQYF.

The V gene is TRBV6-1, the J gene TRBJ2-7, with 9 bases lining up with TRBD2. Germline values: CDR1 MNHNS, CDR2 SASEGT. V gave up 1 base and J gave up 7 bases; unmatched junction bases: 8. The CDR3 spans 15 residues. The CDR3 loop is CASSEGGGGPQEQYF. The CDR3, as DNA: TGTGCCAGCAGTGAAGGCGGGGGGGGGCCGCAGGAGCAGTACTTC.

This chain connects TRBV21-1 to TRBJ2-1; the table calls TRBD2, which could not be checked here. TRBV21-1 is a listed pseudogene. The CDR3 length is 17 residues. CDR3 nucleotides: TGTGCCAGCAGCAAAGACTCCCTAGCGGGGGGGCCCGATGAGCAGTTCTTC. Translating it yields CASSKDSLAGGPDEQFF.